The 12 T cell receptor beta chains presented below share a single source sample, sequenced in a study of T cell clones after liver transplantation. Using immunoSEQ multiplex PCR, the repertoire was profiled, and TCRdb retains in-frame clones only, with some absent. The sample gives around 60,000 clones, 71% of which show up once; 15% is in the top ten. The input for sequencing was CD4+ T cells from blood, taken before liver transplant. Receptors originate from a human donor who received a liver transplant.

The chain uses TRBV7-8 and TRBJ2-7; TRBD2 matches at 15 bases. J lost 0 bases, V lost 3 bases, and 9 bases had no gene match. CDR1 SGHVS and CDR2 FQNEAQ come from the germline V gene. There are 19 residues in the CDR3. The CDR3 nucleotides are TGTGCCAGCAGCTTTCCGAGGACTAGCGGGGGGGTGGCCTCCTACGAGCAGTACTTC. Translation gives CASSFPRTSGGVASYEQYF.

The CDR3, as DNA: TGTGCCAGCAGTTACTCGTTCAGGGCAAGCACAGATACGCAGTATTTT. Translated, it gives CASSYSFRASTDTQYF. The V gene is TRBV6-5, the J gene TRBJ2-3, with D maybe TRBD1 (5 bases). Germline CDR1 reads MNHEY; CDR2 reads SVGAGI. CDR3 length: 16 residues. Trimming cost V 0 bases and J 0 bases, with 10 bases left between them.

The chain combines TRBV9 with TRBJ1-1, with 7 bases identical to TRBD1. J gave up 5 bases and V 4 bases, and 5 bases lay outside the gene matches. Germline V gene sequence: CDR1 SGDLS, CDR2 YYNGEE. The CDR3 spans 13 residues. The chain's CDR3 is CASSQQGQTEAFF. Here the CDR3 DNA reads TGTGCCAGCAGCCAACAGGGGCAAACTGAAGCTTTCTTT.

This chain links TRBV7-2 with TRBJ1-5, with D unresolved. V lost 4 bases and J lost 3, with 4 bases in between. Germline loops: CDR1 SGHTA, CDR2 FQGNSA. This CDR3 has 12 residues. This CDR3 is CASSSLNQPQHF. The DNA for the CDR3 is TGTGCCAGCAGCTCCCTCAATCAGCCCCAGCATTTT.

The genes are TRBV27 and TRBJ1-5; 8 bases line up with TRBD1. CDR1 is MNHEY and CDR2 is SMNVEV in the germline V gene (reference sequence). Trimming at V came to 4 bases and at J to 2 bases, leaving 4 bases not matched to a gene. The CDR3 covers 15 residues. The CDR3 nucleotides read TGTGCCAGCAGTTGGTCAGGGGGCGGCAATCAGCCCCAGCATTTT. Translating it yields CASSWSGGGNQPQHF.

The chain employs TRBV15 and TRBJ1-3; 9 bases are shared with TRBD1. V shed 4 bases and J 2 bases; nucleotides not matched to a gene: 6. This CDR3 has 16 amino acids. In germline, CDR1 is LNHNV, CDR2 YYDKDF (reference sequence). The DNA of the CDR3 is TGTGCCACCAGCAACCGGGACAGGGCCGCTGGAAACACCATATATTTT. Its translation: CATSNRDRAAGNTIYF.

The chain joins TRBV19 to TRBJ1-5; weak D call: TRBD1 (6 bases). There are 14 residues in the CDR3. Trimming shortened V by 3 bases and J by 3 bases, and 9 bases separated the two germline ends. Germline CDR1 reads LNHDA; CDR2 reads SQIVND (reference sequence). The DNA of the CDR3 is TGTGCCAGTAGTATTAACAGGGTCAATCAGCCCCAGCATTTT. Amino acids: CASSINRVNQPQHF.

The chain combines TRBV7-6 with TRBJ2-7; D call uncertain. This CDR3 comprises 13 residues. Germline values: CDR1 SGHVS, CDR2 FNYEAQ. The V gene lost 5 bases and the J gene lost 3 bases, with 11 bases spanning the gap. CDR3 DNA: TGTGCCAGCAGCCCTGGAGAATACTACGAGCAGTACTTC. Amino acids: CASSPGEYYEQYF.

The chain joins TRBV21-1 to TRBJ1-4; TRBD1 is the table's D call and was not checked against the DNA. TRBV21-1 has pseudogene status. This CDR3 is built from 16 residues. The CDR3 sequence is CASSKFTGNVNEKLFF. CDR3 in DNA: TGTGCCAGCAGCAAATTTACAGGGAACGTTAATGAAAAACTGTTTTTT.

V usage is TRBV7-2 and J usage is TRBJ1-6, with 7 bases that match TRBD1. V lost 3 bases, J lost 5 bases, and 4 bases stayed unmatched. The CDR3 covers 15 residues. Per the germline V gene, CDR1 is SGHTA and CDR2 is FQGNSA. For the CDR3, the DNA is TGTGCCAGCAGCTTCCCACAGGGGAATAATTCACCCCTCCACTTT. Its translation: CASSFPQGNNSPLHF.

By share, this clone counts as medium-sized. This same CDR3 is encoded by further DNA sequences in the sample. The chain couples TRBV7-3 to TRBJ2-1; D might be TRBD1 (7 bases). The CDR3 covers 13 residues. Between the trimmed V and J ends, which lost 5 bases and 5 bases, there was a span of 10 bases. Germline assignment: CDR1 SGHTA and CDR2 FQGTGA. DNA of the CDR3: TGTGCCAGCAGCCAGGGGGGTAACAATGAGCAGTTCTTC. Residues: CASSQGGNNEQFF. The whole variable domain, remainder taken from reference TRBV7-3 and TRBJ2-1, is GAGVSQTPSNKVTEKGKYVELRCDPISGHTALYWYRQSLGQGPEFLIYFQGTGAADDSGLPNDRFFAVRPEGSVSTLKIQRTERGDSAVYLCASSQGGNNEQFFGPGTRLTVL.

This clone was seen a single time. One end of the junction is discordant with germline, which a read error may explain. Distinct nucleotide sequences in the sample also encode this CDR3. This sequence joins TRBV5-4 and TRBJ2-2, with 15 positions matching TRBD2. The V gene's germline CDR1 is SGHNT and CDR2 YYREEE (reference sequence). This CDR3 has 17 residues. The chain's CDR3 is CASRLGLAGGNTGELFF. CDR3 DNA sequence: TGTGCCAGCAGATTGGGACTAGCGGGGGGCAACACCGGGGAGCTGTTTTTT.